These T cell receptor beta chains were read from a single sample in a study of cytomegalovirus exposure and HLA in healthy donors. Libraries were prepared by immunoSEQ multiplex PCR; TCRdb keeps only in-frame clonotypes and omits some of them. This sample carries 100,000 to 150,000 clones, under 90% of them seen once, and the ten largest clones take roughly 2%. Material: PBMCs. The receptors derive from a woman between 18 and 30 years old in good health and CMV-seronegative. The conserved cysteine and the conserved F or W are not part of the CDR3 here. Each record gives: clone size, V gene, CDR3 protein. Rows may omit the clone size; those that give it use once, few, many or a size class.

abundance: .; v_gene: TRBV6-1; CDR3aa: ASRDPSGNVYEQY
abundance: .; v_gene: TRBV11-2; CDR3aa: ASSLFLGQTKNIQY
abundance: once; v_gene: TRBV11-3; CDR3aa: ASSLRTGDHTEAF
abundance: few; v_gene: TRBV4-1; CDR3aa: ASSQGGEGEKLF
abundance: .; v_gene: TRBV7-9; CDR3aa: ASSWGRGQRYGYT
abundance: .; v_gene: TRBV15; CDR3aa: ATHFTRAGANVLT
abundance: .; v_gene: TRBV19; CDR3aa: ASTLQGAGTEAF
abundance: .; v_gene: TRBV6-5; CDR3aa: ASSRGQGEWETQY
abundance: .; v_gene: TRBV7-9; CDR3aa: ASSRGTLNTEAF
abundance: .; v_gene: TRBV5-1; CDR3aa: ASSRGQGTEKLF
abundance: .; v_gene: TRBV11-2; CDR3aa: ASSLDPAAPEQY
abundance: .; v_gene: TRBV5-5; CDR3aa: ASSFMTGSHEQY
abundance: .; v_gene: TRBV13; CDR3aa: ASSSGDLSYNEQF
abundance: .; v_gene: TRBV7-3; CDR3aa: ASSLGGNPYEQY
abundance: .; v_gene: TRBV4-1; CDR3aa: ASSPSALGGSFAEQY
abundance: .; v_gene: TRBV9; CDR3aa: ASILPAGPYYEQY
abundance: .; v_gene: TRBV2; CDR3aa: ASSDQNTEAF
abundance: .; v_gene: TRBV30; CDR3aa: AWSARGLAIIATQY
abundance: .; v_gene: TRBV5-1; CDR3aa: ASTVENTGELF
abundance: .; v_gene: TRBV2; CDR3aa: ASSLSLGDTQY
abundance: .; v_gene: TRBV27; CDR3aa: ASRDRGQTGELF
abundance: .; v_gene: TRBV4-1; CDR3aa: ASSPSPGHPAGNTIY
abundance: .; v_gene: TRBV7-9; CDR3aa: ASSPGLVLAKNIQY
abundance: .; v_gene: TRBV21-1; CDR3aa: ASSKAGTSGKSSYNEQF
abundance: once; v_gene: TRBV5-1; CDR3aa: ASSLRGLTYVTDEQF
abundance: .; v_gene: TRBV18; CDR3aa: ASSPLGRGTGETQY
abundance: .; v_gene: TRBV12-5; CDR3aa: ASGLVLRPGTGNNYEQY
abundance: .; v_gene: TRBV15; CDR3aa: ATSKGTSGMGPSYEQY
abundance: .; v_gene: TRBV7-9; CDR3aa: ASSFPQGLSGNTIY
abundance: .; v_gene: TRBV7-9; CDR3aa: ASSPAGAPQETQY
abundance: .; v_gene: TRBV5-4; CDR3aa: ASSLDRSYEQY
abundance: .; v_gene: TRBV10-1; CDR3aa: ASSSAGLGANVLT
abundance: .; v_gene: TRBV19; CDR3aa: ASSPDRDPNQPQH
abundance: .; v_gene: TRBV5-1; CDR3aa: ASSLASGGTEAF
abundance: once; v_gene: TRBV7-2; CDR3aa: ASSQTSVTYNEQF
abundance: once; v_gene: TRBV11-2; CDR3aa: ASSQGRQGPGGYEQY
abundance: few; v_gene: TRBV25-1; CDR3aa: ARESGNRNSKTEAF
abundance: .; v_gene: TRBV5-1; CDR3aa: ASGRTSGSSYGANVLT
abundance: .; v_gene: TRBV5-4; CDR3aa: ASSLWRERDTQY
abundance: .; v_gene: TRBV9; CDR3aa: ASSGQAGGYQETQY
abundance: .; v_gene: TRBV19; CDR3aa: ASISDRVRSEAF
abundance: .; v_gene: TRBV6-4; CDR3aa: ASSDSGRAEADTQY
abundance: .; v_gene: TRBV18; CDR3aa: ASSPYGVRDTQY
abundance: .; v_gene: TRBV7-2; CDR3aa: ASSFVSGQGYEQY
abundance: few; v_gene: TRBV30; CDR3aa: AWTSGRTDTQY
abundance: .; v_gene: TRBV6-1; CDR3aa: ASSEKGLAGYT
abundance: once; v_gene: TRBV13; CDR3aa: ASSLGRVYEQY
abundance: many; v_gene: TRBV6-1; CDR3aa: ASSEVGGASYEQY
abundance: .; v_gene: TRBV18; CDR3aa: ASSSGTDYEQY
abundance: .; v_gene: TRBV6-5; CDR3aa: ASSYSGGRNQPQH
abundance: .; v_gene: TRBV7-9; CDR3aa: ASSSPQFPGNEQF
abundance: once; v_gene: TRBV2; CDR3aa: ASRGLAGAGEQY
abundance: .; v_gene: TRBV2; CDR3aa: ASEPDLKETQY